This is a list of T cell receptor beta chains from one sample in a study of blood T cell repertoires in COVID-19. Method: immunoSEQ multiplex PCR; TCRdb's copy keeps in-frame clones and lacks some. The table shows fewer than 250,000 clones, with around 84% occurring only once. Sequencing was performed on peripheral blood. The receptors come from a woman older than 75 with COVID-19, enrolled during active disease. CDR3s include the opening cysteine and the closing phenylalanine or tryptophan.

>TRBV5-5|TRBJ1-1
CASSFTGNTEAFF
>TRBV5-1|TRBJ1-2
CASSDRGLYGYTF
>TRBV25-1|TRBJ2-1
CASSGPQTGISYNEQFF
>TRBV3-1/TRBV3-2|TRBJ2-2
CASSRAGANTGELFF
>TRBV9|TRBJ1-5
CASSPGGTGQNQPQHF
>TRBV7-3|TRBJ2-5
CASSFWRGETQYF
>TRBV6-5|TRBJ2-5
CASRRTQETQYF
>TRBV18|TRBJ1-1
CASSPGSGDTEAFF
>TRBV5-1|TRBJ1-2
CASSSGQGEGYTF
>TRBV2|TRBJ2-5
CASSEDNRGGETQYF
>TRBV6-5|TRBJ1-2
CASSTGTGFGGYTF
>TRBV10-3|TRBJ1-1
CAIREGWGQGARTEAFF
>TRBV5-4|TRBJ2-6
CASSFGGRSSGANVLTF
>TRBV6-6|TRBJ1-5
CASSPPSRLQPQHF
>TRBV30|TRBJ1-4
CAWSAGAGKGEKLFF
>TRBV5-1|TRBJ2-5
CASSRNREQETQYF
>TRBV19|TRBJ2-3
CASSRLAGDTDTQYF
>TRBV18|TRBJ1-5
CASSPEGNQPQHF
>TRBV30|TRBJ1-4
CAWNSQGGEKLFF
>TRBV6-2/TRBV6-3|TRBJ2-7
CASSYSTLREQYF
>TRBV7-6|TRBJ2-5
CASSSQTGAQETQYF
>TRBV19|TRBJ1-3
CASSITGTGDGNTIYF
>TRBV3-1/TRBV3-2|TRBJ1-6
CASSQLILTSPLHF
>TRBV19|TRBJ1-5
CASSNTGNNQPQHF
>TRBV7-3|TRBJ1-1
CASSLTGTGNTEAFF
>TRBV5-5|TRBJ1-1
CASSLVGASTEAFF
>TRBV10-3|TRBJ2-7
CAISEGGGGTYEQYF
>TRBV6-5|TRBJ1-5
CASSTTVYQPQHF
>TRBV6-5|TRBJ1-2
CASSLPGLNGYTF
>TRBV2|TRBJ2-7
CASDRGLAYEQYF
>TRBV10-3|TRBJ2-3
CAISGRGGGDTQYF
>TRBV2|TRBJ1-2
CASFGEYGGYTF
>TRBV5-1|TRBJ2-5
CASSFRTGRTQETQYF
>TRBV4-1|TRBJ1-6
CASSQERSYNSPLHF
>TRBV24-1|TRBJ2-1
CATSDSLASSGVSSYNEQFF
>TRBV18|TRBJ1-2
CASSPQGEISNGYTF
>TRBV7-9|TRBJ1-1
CASSSSTGVLNTEAFF
>TRBV5-1|TRBJ1-1
CASSLGTGLTEAFF
>TRBV20-1|TRBJ2-5
CSAWAGETQYF
>TRBV15|TRBJ1-6
CATRGQGGSPLHF
>TRBV24-1|TRBJ1-5
CATSDGGMGPQPQHF
>TRBV10-3|TRBJ1-4
CAIGVDSTTNEKLFF
>TRBV28|TRBJ1-4
CASSPNRGTGRANEKLFF
>TRBV5-4|TRBJ2-2
CASSGQLNTGELFF
>TRBV4-3|TRBJ1-4
CASSQETGGKGTRTDEKLFF
>TRBV5-1|TRBJ1-1
CASTSTGAPGTEAFF
>TRBV24-1|TRBJ2-1
CATSVAGAYNEQFF